A single sample gave rise to the 31 T cell receptor beta chains below, sequenced in a study of a mutant IDH1 vaccine in newly diagnosed glioma (dated by TCRdb to the early 2020s). The time point label, read with the paper, signifies: baseline, week 1 (first vaccination visit). The treatment or condition label for this specimen denotes: pre-vaccination baseline after standard-of-care therapy. The library was built by means of the immunoSEQ multiplex PCR assay. TCRdb retrieved this table from immuneACCESS and kept in-frame rearrangements only. Not all clones are present; in checked studies, unresolved V genes account for under half, and no reason is known for the remainder. The table for this sample lists around 100,000 clones; roughly 80% of them were counted only once. In total, the top ten clones hold less than 6.5% of the sample. Source: PBMCs, taken from a glioma patient treated with radiotherapy, temozolomide or both. Source of these receptors: a man in his forties or fifties with glioma. Some clones in this sample may be carry-over from other donors' samples.

The rearrangement uses TRBV6-5 and TRBJ1-5, with D uncertain. Trimming removed 3 bases from V and 4 bases from J, with 7 bases in between. Per the germline V gene, CDR1 is MNHEY and CDR2 is SVGAGI. The CDR3 has 13 amino acids. CDR3 nucleotides: TGTGCCAGCAGTTATAACGGAAATCAGCCCCAGCATTTT. As protein: CASSYNGNQPQHF.

This sequence joins TRBV10-1 and TRBJ2-1; D may match TRBD1 or TRBD2 (5 bases each). The CDR3 is made up of 12 amino acids. CDR1 is WNHNN, CDR2 SYGVQD, per germline (reference sequence). Deletions cut 6 bases from V and 6 bases from J, with 9 bases between. In nucleotides, the CDR3 is TGCGCCAGCAGAAAAGGGACCAATGAGCAGTTCTTC. It yields the protein CASRKGTNEQFF.

The genes are TRBV5-1 and TRBJ2-2; D may be TRBD1 (6 bases). Germline values: CDR1 SGHRS, CDR2 YFSETQ. The V gene lost 10 bases and the J gene lost 6 bases, with 16 bases spanning the gap. This CDR3 is built from 13 residues. The CDR3 reads CAGGTEVPGELFF. CDR3 nucleotides: TGCGCCGGGGGCACGGAGGTCCCCGGGGAGCTGTTTTTT.

This clone was counted a few times. The chain couples TRBV5-1 to TRBJ2-2, with D perhaps TRBD1 (5 bases). The CDR3 contains 16 residues. Trimming cost V 2 bases and J 0 bases, with 11 bases left between them. CDR1 and CDR2 (germline): SGHRS, YFSETQ. The CDR3 DNA follows: TGCGCCAGCAGCTTTGACAGACGTACGAACACCGGGGAGCTGTTTTTT. Protein: CASSFDRRTNTGELFF.

The chain has TRBV2 and TRBJ1-2; 7 bases are a match to TRBD1. V shed 5 bases, J shed 9 bases, and the junction held 6 bases outside the gene matches. The germline V gene encodes CDR1 SNHLY and CDR2 FYNNEI. CDR3 length: 12 amino acids. The CDR3 DNA reads as TGTGCCAGCAGTACGGGACAGATCCGCTACACCTTC. Translated, it gives CASSTGQIRYTF.

This chain links TRBV5-1 with TRBJ2-7; no firm D call. CDR1 and CDR2 from the germline V gene are SGHRS and YFSETQ. The CDR3 runs to 11 residues. The ends were cut back, 5 bases at V and 0 bases at J, with 3 bases in the middle. DNA for the CDR3: TGCGCCAGCAGGGACTCCTACGAGCAGTACTTC. Translation: CASRDSYEQYF.

V and J are TRBV4-1 and TRBJ1-5; D is unresolved. Germline V gene lookup returns CDR1 MGHRA and CDR2 YSYEKL. Trimming took 3 bases from V and 0 from J, leaving 12 bases between them. The CDR3 is 16 amino acids. The DNA for the CDR3 is TGCGCCAGCAGCCAGGAGACGGTGTATAGCAATCAGCCCCAGCATTTT. Protein product: CASSQETVYSNQPQHF.

The V gene is TRBV7-2, the J gene TRBJ1-2; the D is unclear. V lost 4 bases and J lost 5, with 17 bases in between. The CDR3 consists of 15 residues. Germline-derived CDR1 and CDR2 are SGHTA and FQGNSA. CDR3 in DNA: TGTGCCAGCAGCTCCCAGACCCAGAGGAGGTATGGCTACACCTTC. This codes for CASSSQTQRRYGYTF. Looking up the rest from reference TRBV7-2 and TRBJ1-2 gives the full variable domain: GAGVSQSPSNKVTEKGKDVELRCDPISGHTALYWYRQSLGQGLEFLIYFQGNSAPDKSGLPSDRFSAERTGGSVSTLTIQRTQQEDSAVYLCASSSQTQRRYGYTFGSGTRLTVV.

V gene TRBV11-2 combines with J gene TRBJ1-6, with 8 bases fitting TRBD1. With V trimmed by 4 bases and J by 10 bases, 3 bases remained unmatched. This CDR3 region has 13 residues. Germline V gives CDR1 SGHAT, CDR2 FQNNGV. CDR3 residues: CASSSDRDSPLHF. In nucleotides, the CDR3 is TGTGCCAGCAGCTCGGACAGGGACTCACCCCTCCACTTT. Full variable domain (rest looked up from reference TRBV11-2 and TRBJ1-6): EAGVAQSPRYKIIEKRQSVAFWCNPISGHATLYWYQQILGQGPKLLIQFQNNGVVDDSQLPKDRFSAERLKGVDSTLKIQPAKLEDSAVYLCASSSDRDSPLHFGNGTRLTVT.

This sequence joins TRBV9 and TRBJ2-3; 8 nucleotides match TRBD2. Germline V CDR1 and CDR2: SGDLS, YYNGEE. V lost 0 bases, J lost 1 base, and 7 bases stayed unmatched. The CDR3 spans 17 residues. The CDR3 DNA reads TGTGCCAGCAGCGTAGCCCCCGGGGGGGCCGGCACAGATACGCAGTATTTT. This translates into CASSVAPGGAGTDTQYF.

V and J are TRBV6-5 and TRBJ2-7; TRBD1 aligns across 7 bases. This CDR3 has 14 amino acids. Germline V gives CDR1 MNHEY, CDR2 SVGAGI. Trimming at V came to 9 bases and at J to 2 bases, leaving 10 bases not matched to a gene. The CDR3 DNA reads as TGTGCCAGTCGGAAGGGACAGCGCACCTACGAGCAGTACTTC. It is translated as CASRKGQRTYEQYF.

The V call is TRBV6-6, the J call TRBJ2-5; D is uncertain. The germline V gene encodes CDR1 MNHNY and CDR2 SVGAGI (reference sequence). Trimming removed 6 bases at V and 4 bases at J, with 12 bases between. The CDR3 spans 13 residues. CDR3 nucleotides: TGTGCCAGCAGGCGAGCGTGGGGAGAGACCCAGTACTTC. This codes for CASRRAWGETQYF.

The V and J genes are TRBV6-1 and TRBJ1-5, with 7 bases fitting TRBD1. CDR1 MNHNS and CDR2 SASEGT come from the germline V gene. This CDR3 has 14 amino acids. V shed 6 bases, J shed 1 base, and the junction held 3 bases outside the gene matches. The CDR3: CASSLGQSNQPQHF. The CDR3 DNA reads TGTGCCAGCAGCTTGGGACAGAGCAATCAGCCCCAGCATTTT.

The rearrangement uses TRBV30 and TRBJ2-3, with 8 bases identical to TRBD2. Per the germline V gene, CDR1 is GTSNPN and CDR2 is SVGIG (reference sequence). This CDR3 spans 16 amino acids. V shed 2 bases and J 3 bases; nucleotides not matched to a gene: 10. The CDR3 region is CAWSWGSGGLTDTQYF. DNA for the CDR3: TGTGCCTGGAGTTGGGGCAGCGGGGGATTGACAGATACGCAGTATTTT.

The genes are TRBV27 and TRBJ2-7, with D perhaps TRBD1 or TRBD2 (5 bases each). V was trimmed by 5 bases and J by 7 bases, leaving 9 bases between them. CDR1 is MNHEY and CDR2 is SMNVEV in the germline V gene (reference sequence). The CDR3 runs to 11 residues. CDR3 residues: CASSGWGEQYF. In nucleotides, the CDR3 is TGTGCCAGCAGTGGTTGGGGGGAGCAGTACTTC.

This chain connects TRBV6-5 to TRBJ2-2, with D perhaps assigned TRBD1 or TRBD2 (6 bases each). V lost 4 bases and J lost 5, with 17 bases in between. The CDR3 length is 16 residues. CDR1 and CDR2 from the germline V gene are MNHEY and SVGAGI. The CDR3 sequence: CASSWGPPAGTGELFF. CDR3 sequence (DNA): TGTGCCAGCAGTTGGGGGCCACCCGCGGGGACCGGGGAGCTGTTTTTT.

This chain links TRBV19 with TRBJ2-7; TRBD1 matches at 9 bases. V lost 3 bases and J lost 5; bases outside the gene matches: 5. Germline V CDR1 and CDR2: LNHDA, SQIVND (reference sequence). The CDR3 covers 14 residues. This CDR3 reads CASSIPGQGNEQYF. The CDR3 DNA reads TGTGCCAGTAGTATCCCGGGACAGGGCAACGAGCAGTACTTC.

The chain joins TRBV13 to TRBJ2-7, with 8 bases matching TRBD1. The J segment lost 6 bases and the V segment lost 4 bases, leaving 8 bases of the junction unmatched. CDR1 is PRHDT, CDR2 FYEKMQ, per germline (reference sequence). This CDR3 comprises 14 residues. The CDR3 DNA is TGTGCCAGCAGCTCCCGCCGGACAGGGAGCGAGCAGTACTTC. This codes for CASSSRRTGSEQYF.

CDR3 in amino acids: CASSVETGNTEAFF. DNA of the CDR3: TGTGCCAGCAGCGTAGAGACAGGGAACACTGAAGCTTTCTTT. The chain carries TRBV9 and TRBJ1-1, with a weak D call TRBD1 (6 bases). Germline V CDR1 and CDR2: SGDLS, YYNGEE. V lost 0 bases, J lost 1 base, and 7 bases lay in between. CDR3 length: 14 residues. The full variable domain, with the rest looked up from reference TRBV9 and TRBJ1-1, is DSGVTQTPKHLITATGQRVTLRCSPRSGDLSVYWYQQSLDQGLQFLIQYYNGEERAKGNILERFSAQQFPDLHSELNLSSLELGDSALYFCASSVETGNTEAFFGQGTRLTVV.

The chain joins TRBV7-2 to TRBJ2-7; D might be TRBD2 (7 bases). Germline V gene sequence: CDR1 SGHTA, CDR2 FQGNSA. The ends were cut back, 1 base at V and 6 bases at J, with 19 bases in the middle. CDR3 length: 16 amino acids. Here the CDR3 reads CASSLGGGVRGSEQYF. DNA of the CDR3: TGTGCCAGCAGCTTAGGGGGGGGCGTTAGGGGCTCCGAGCAGTACTTC.

The gene calls are TRBV6-5 and TRBJ2-4; 8 nucleotides align to TRBD2. There are 15 residues in the CDR3. The trim removed 6 bases at V and 8 bases at J, leaving 12 bases unmatched. The germline gives CDR1 MNHEY, CDR2 SVGAGI. CDR3 nucleotides: TGTGCCAGCAGCCCAGCCTCTAGCGGGTCATACATTCAGTACTTC. This translates into CASSPASSGSYIQYF.

This chain joins TRBV18 and TRBJ1-5; 7 nucleotides align to TRBD1. The ends lost 5 bases at V and 13 bases at J; junction bases unmatched: 11. The CDR3 is made up of 13 amino acids. Germline CDR1 reads KGHSH; CDR2 reads LQKENI. CDR3 residues: CASSTPTGEEQHF. The CDR3 region has the DNA TGTGCCAGCTCAACCCCAACAGGGGAGGAACAGCATTTT.

The chain links TRBV9 to TRBJ1-4, with a tentative D call TRBD1 (6 bases). The CDR3 contains 17 residues. Between the trimmed V and J ends, which lost 0 bases and 7 bases, there was a span of 19 bases. The germline gives CDR1 SGDLS, CDR2 YYNGEE. The CDR3 DNA follows: TGTGCCAGCAGCGTAGGGATACAGGGCAAGCTGAGTGAAAAACTGTTTTTT. It encodes CASSVGIQGKLSEKLFF.

The chain is built from TRBV5-6 and TRBJ1-2; 9 nucleotides line up with TRBD1. The ends lost 3 bases at V and 4 bases at J; junction bases unmatched: 4. Germline CDR1 is SGHDT and CDR2 is YYEEEE. The CDR3 sequence is 14 residues long. CDR3 protein: CASSSGTGFYGYTF. The CDR3 DNA reads as TGTGCCAGCAGCTCCGGGACAGGGTTCTATGGCTACACCTTC.

V is TRBV29-1 and J is TRBJ1-1, with D perhaps matching TRBD1 (6 bases). The CDR3 length is 12 residues. Looked up from germline, CDR1 is SQVTM and CDR2 is ANQGSEA. The ends were cut back, 6 bases at V and 4 bases at J, with 12 bases in the middle. Written as DNA, the CDR3 is TGCAGCGTGGACACAGGGTTCACTGAAGCTTTCTTT. Its translation: CSVDTGFTEAFF.

The chain joins TRBV6-5 to TRBJ2-2, with D maybe TRBD1 (5 bases). Germline V gene data show CDR1 as MNHEY and CDR2 as SVGAGI. This CDR3 has 12 residues. V gave up 8 bases and J gave up 6 bases, with 10 bases separating them. In DNA, the CDR3 is TGTGCCAGCGGCAGGGTTTCCGGGGAGCTGTTTTTT. Amino acids: CASGRVSGELFF.

The chain has TRBV6-6 and TRBJ1-5; D is perhaps TRBD1 (5 bases). Germline CDR1 is MNHNY and CDR2 is SVGAGI (reference sequence). CDR3 size: 14 residues. V lost 5 bases to trimming and J lost 4 bases, with 12 bases between them. The CDR3 sequence: CASSEGLGNQPQHF. CDR3 bases: TGTGCCAGCAGTGAGGGGTTAGGGAATCAGCCCCAGCATTTT.

J is TRBJ2-1 and V is TRBV6-6; D call uncertain. Trimming left V 6 bases short and J 4 bases short, with 7 bases between. The CDR3 has 12 residues. The germline V gene encodes CDR1 MNHNY and CDR2 SVGAGI (reference sequence). CDR3: CASSWGYNEQFF. DNA of the CDR3: TGTGCCAGCAGCTGGGGTTACAATGAGCAGTTCTTC.

The genes are TRBV6-5 and TRBJ1-2, with 7 bases fitting TRBD1. CDR1 and CDR2 from the germline V gene are MNHEY and SVGAGI. This CDR3 contains 14 residues. V dropped 5 bases and J dropped 8; count of bases not matched to a gene: 11. The CDR3 here is CASSRDRSGRGYTF. CDR3 nucleotide sequence: TGTGCCAGCAGTCGGGACAGAAGTGGAAGGGGCTACACCTTC.

In DNA form, the CDR3 reads TGCGCCAGCAGAAGACAGGGCCAAGAAGCTTTCTTT. This codes for CASRRQGQEAFF. This chain joins TRBV5-1 and TRBJ1-1; TRBD1 aligns across 7 bases. The trim removed 5 bases at V and 8 bases at J, leaving 6 bases unmatched. The CDR3 covers 12 residues. Germline lookup yields CDR1 SGHRS and CDR2 YFSETQ. Using reference TRBV5-1 and TRBJ1-1 for the parts outside the CDR3, the full variable domain is KAGVTQTPRYLIKTRGQQVTLSCSPISGHRSVSWYQQTPGQGLQFLFEYFSETQRNKGNFPGRFSGRQFSNSRSEMNVSTLELGDSALYLCASRRQGQEAFFGQGTRLTVV.

The J gene is TRBJ1-6, the V gene TRBV7-8; D may be TRBD1 (5 bases). Germline assignment: CDR1 SGHVS and CDR2 FQNEAQ. V lost 4 bases to trimming and J lost 9 bases, with 13 bases between them. CDR3 length equals 14 residues. For the CDR3, the DNA is TGTGCCAGCAGCTCCTTCGGGACCGCTTCACCCCTCCACTTT. As protein: CASSSFGTASPLHF.